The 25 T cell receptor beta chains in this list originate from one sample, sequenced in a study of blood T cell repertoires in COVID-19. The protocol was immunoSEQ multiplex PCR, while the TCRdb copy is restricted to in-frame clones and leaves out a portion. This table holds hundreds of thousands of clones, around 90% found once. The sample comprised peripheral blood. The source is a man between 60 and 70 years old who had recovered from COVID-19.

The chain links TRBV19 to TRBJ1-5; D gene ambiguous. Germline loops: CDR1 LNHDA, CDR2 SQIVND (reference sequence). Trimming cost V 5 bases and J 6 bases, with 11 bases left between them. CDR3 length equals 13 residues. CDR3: CASSGREGQPQHF. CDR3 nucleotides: TGTGCCAGTAGTGGCCGGGAGGGTCAGCCCCAGCATTTT.

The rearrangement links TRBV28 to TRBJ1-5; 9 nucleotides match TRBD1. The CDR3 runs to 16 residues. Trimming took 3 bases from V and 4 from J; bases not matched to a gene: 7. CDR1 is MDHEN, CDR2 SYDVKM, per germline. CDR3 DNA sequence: TGTGCCAGCAGTTTTTGGCGGGACAGGGTGAATCAGCCCCAGCATTTT. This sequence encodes CASSFWRDRVNQPQHF.

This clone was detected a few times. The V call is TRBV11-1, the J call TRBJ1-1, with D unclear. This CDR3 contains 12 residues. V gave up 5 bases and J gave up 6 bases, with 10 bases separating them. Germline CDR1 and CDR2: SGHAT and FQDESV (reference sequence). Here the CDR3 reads CASSHGLPEAFF. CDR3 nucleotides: TGTGCCAGCAGCCACGGGTTACCTGAAGCTTTCTTT.

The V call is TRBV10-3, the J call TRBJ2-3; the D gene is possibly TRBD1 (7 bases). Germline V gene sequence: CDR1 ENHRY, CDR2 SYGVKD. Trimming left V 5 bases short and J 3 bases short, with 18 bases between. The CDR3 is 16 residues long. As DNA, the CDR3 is TGTGCCATCAGTCTAACAGGAGGGGGCGAAACAGATACGCAGTATTTT. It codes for CAISLTGGGETDTQYF.

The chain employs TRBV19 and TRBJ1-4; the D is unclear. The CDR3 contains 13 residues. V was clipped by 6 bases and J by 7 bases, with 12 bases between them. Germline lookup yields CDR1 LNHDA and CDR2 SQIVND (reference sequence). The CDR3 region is CASSEHHSEKLFF. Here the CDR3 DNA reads TGTGCCAGTAGCGAGCATCACAGTGAAAAACTGTTTTTT.

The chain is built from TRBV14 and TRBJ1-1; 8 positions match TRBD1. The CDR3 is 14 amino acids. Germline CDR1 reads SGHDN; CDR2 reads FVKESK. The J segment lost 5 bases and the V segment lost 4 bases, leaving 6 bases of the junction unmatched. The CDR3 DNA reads TGTGCCAGCAGCCTAAGGACAGGGCGGACTGAAGCTTTCTTT. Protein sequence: CASSLRTGRTEAFF.

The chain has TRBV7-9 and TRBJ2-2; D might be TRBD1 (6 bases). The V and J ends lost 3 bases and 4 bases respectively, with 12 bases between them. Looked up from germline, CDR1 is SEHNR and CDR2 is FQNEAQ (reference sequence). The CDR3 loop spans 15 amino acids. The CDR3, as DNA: TGTGCCAGCAGCTTCGGCAGGGGTGGCACCGGGGAGCTGTTTTTT. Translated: CASSFGRGGTGELFF.

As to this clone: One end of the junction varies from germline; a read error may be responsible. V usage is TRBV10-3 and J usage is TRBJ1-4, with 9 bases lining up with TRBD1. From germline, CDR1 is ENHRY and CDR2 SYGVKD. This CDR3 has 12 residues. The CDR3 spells CAISEGQGFRRF. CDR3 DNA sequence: TGTGCCATCAGTGAGGGACAGGGGTTTCGTCGTTTT.

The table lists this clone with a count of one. CDR3 sequence (DNA): TGCGCCAGCAGCCGCGGGGGAAACACTGAAGCTTTCTTT. This translates into CASSRGGNTEAFF. This chain connects TRBV10-2 to TRBJ1-1; TRBD1 is a possible D gene (5 bases). This CDR3 contains 13 residues. Trimming removed 6 bases at V and 2 bases at J, with 10 bases between. Per germline, CDR1 WSHSY and CDR2 SAAADI.

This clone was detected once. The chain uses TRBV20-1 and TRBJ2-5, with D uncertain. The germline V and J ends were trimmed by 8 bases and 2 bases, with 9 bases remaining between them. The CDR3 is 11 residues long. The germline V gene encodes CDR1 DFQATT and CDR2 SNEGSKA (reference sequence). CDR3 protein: CSRSKQETQYF. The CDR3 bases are TGCAGTCGGAGCAAACAAGAGACCCAGTACTTC.

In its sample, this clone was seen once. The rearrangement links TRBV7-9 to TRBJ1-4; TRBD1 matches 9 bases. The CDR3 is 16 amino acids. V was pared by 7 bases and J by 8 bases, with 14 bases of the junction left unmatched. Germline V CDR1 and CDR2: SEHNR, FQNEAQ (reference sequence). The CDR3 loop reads CASTRGTGGLGEKLFF. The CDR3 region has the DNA TGTGCCAGCACCAGAGGCACAGGGGGCCTAGGGGAAAAACTGTTTTTT.

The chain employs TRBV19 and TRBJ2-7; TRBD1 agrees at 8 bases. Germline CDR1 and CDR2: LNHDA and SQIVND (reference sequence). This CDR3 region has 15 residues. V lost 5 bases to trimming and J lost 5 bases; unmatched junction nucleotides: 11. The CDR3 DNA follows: TGTGCCAGTAGTGACCCACGACAGGGGCTAAACGAGCAGTACTTC. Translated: CASSDPRQGLNEQYF.

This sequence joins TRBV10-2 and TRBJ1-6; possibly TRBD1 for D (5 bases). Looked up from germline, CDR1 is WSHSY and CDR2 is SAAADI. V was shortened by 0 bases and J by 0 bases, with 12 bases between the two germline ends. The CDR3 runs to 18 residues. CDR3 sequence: CASSESYGGGSYNSPLHF. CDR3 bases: TGCGCCAGCAGTGAGTCGTATGGGGGAGGCTCCTATAATTCACCCCTCCACTTT.

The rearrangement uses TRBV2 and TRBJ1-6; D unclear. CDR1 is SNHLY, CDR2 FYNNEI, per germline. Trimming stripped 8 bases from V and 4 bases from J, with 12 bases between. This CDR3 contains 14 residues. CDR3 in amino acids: CASLAEMYNSPLHF. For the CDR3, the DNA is TGTGCCAGCTTGGCGGAAATGTATAATTCACCCCTCCACTTT.

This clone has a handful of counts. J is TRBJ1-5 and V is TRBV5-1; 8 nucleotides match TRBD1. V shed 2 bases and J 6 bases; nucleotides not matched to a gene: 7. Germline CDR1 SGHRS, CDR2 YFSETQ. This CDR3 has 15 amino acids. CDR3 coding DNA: TGCGCCAGCAGCTTAGACTCAGGGGGCTCTCAGCCCCAGCATTTT. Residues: CASSLDSGGSQPQHF.

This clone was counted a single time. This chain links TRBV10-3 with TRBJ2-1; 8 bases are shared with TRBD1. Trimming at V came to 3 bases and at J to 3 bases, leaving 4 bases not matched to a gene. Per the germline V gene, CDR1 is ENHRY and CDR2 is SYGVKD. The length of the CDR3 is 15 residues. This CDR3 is CAISEGTGIYNEQFF. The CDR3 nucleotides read TGTGCCATCAGTGAAGGGACAGGTATCTACAATGAGCAGTTCTTC.

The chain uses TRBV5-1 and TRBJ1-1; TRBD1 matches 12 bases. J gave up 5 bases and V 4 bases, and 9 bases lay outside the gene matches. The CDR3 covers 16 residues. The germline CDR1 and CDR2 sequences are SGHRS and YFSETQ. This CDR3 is CASSTGTGGLGTEAFF. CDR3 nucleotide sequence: TGCGCCAGCAGCACCGGGACAGGGGGCTTAGGGACTGAAGCTTTCTTT.

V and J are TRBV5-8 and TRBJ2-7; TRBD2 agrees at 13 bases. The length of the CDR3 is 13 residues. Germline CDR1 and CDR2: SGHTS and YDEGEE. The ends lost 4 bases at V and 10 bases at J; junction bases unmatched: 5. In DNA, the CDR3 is TGTGCCAGCAGCCCTACTAGCGGGGGGGCCCAGTACGTC. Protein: CASSPTSGGAQYV.

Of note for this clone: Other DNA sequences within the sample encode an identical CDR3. This CDR3 reads CASTAGTSYEQYV. CDR3 nucleotide sequence: TGTGCCAGCACCGCCGGGACTTCTTACGAGCAGTACGTC. The V call is TRBV7-2, the J call TRBJ2-7; weak D call: TRBD2 (6 bases). V gave up 7 bases and J gave up 4 bases, with 14 bases separating them. CDR1 is SGHTA, CDR2 FQGNSA, per germline. The CDR3 spans 13 residues.

CDR3 sequence reads: CASSGTSGGAYNEQFF. The CDR3 DNA reads TGTGCCAGCAGCGGAACTAGCGGGGGGGCCTACAATGAGCAGTTCTTC. The chain joins TRBV5-4 to TRBJ2-1; 13 nucleotides align to TRBD2. Germline loops: CDR1 SGHNT, CDR2 YYREEE (reference sequence). CDR3 size: 16 residues. The junction had 3 bases not matched to a gene; V was cut back by 4 bases and J by 2 bases.

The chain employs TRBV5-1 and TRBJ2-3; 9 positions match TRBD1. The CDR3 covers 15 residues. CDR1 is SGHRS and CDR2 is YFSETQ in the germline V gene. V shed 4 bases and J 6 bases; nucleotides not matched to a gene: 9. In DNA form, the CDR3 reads TGCGCCAGCAGCCCCCCCGGGACAGGGATGGATACGCAGTATTTT. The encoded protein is CASSPPGTGMDTQYF.

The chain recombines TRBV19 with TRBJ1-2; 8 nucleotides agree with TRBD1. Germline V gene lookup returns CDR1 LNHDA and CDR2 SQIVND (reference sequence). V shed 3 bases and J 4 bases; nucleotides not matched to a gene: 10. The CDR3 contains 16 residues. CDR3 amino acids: CASSIGDRFGGYGYTF. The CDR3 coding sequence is TGTGCCAGTAGTATCGGGGACAGGTTCGGAGGCTATGGCTACACCTTC.

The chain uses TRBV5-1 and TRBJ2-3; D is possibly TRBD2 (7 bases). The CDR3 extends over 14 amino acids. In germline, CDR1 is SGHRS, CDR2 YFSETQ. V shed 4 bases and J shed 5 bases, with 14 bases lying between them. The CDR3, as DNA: TGCGCCAGCAGCCCGGAGGGGGGGTTAGATACGCAGTATTTT. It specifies CASSPEGGLDTQYF.

In DNA form, the CDR3 reads TGTGCCAGCAAGAGCCTCCGAGGGGGCACCGGGGAGCTGTTTTTT. Translated, it gives CASKSLRGGTGELFF. V and J are TRBV2 and TRBJ2-2; a weak D match, TRBD1 (6 bases). The CDR3 is 15 amino acids. The germline V gene has CDR1 SNHLY and CDR2 FYNNEI. V was pared by 7 bases and J by 4 bases, with 16 bases between.

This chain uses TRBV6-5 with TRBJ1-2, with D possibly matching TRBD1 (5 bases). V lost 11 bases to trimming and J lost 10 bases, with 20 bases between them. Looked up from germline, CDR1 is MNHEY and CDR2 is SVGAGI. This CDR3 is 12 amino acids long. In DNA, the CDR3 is TGTGCCGGGTTAAGATGGGGACTTGACTACACCTTC. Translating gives CAGLRWGLDYTF.